The 21 T cell receptor beta chains presented below share a single source sample, sequenced in a study of identical twins. From the 5' RACE reads, TCRdb called clonotypes with MiXCR, one entry per CDR3 protein. The data hold 400,000 to 550,000 distinct CDR3 sequences, with 22% observed a single time. The same sample was also used in a study of T cells expressing NK-cell markers.

Sequencing input: CD4+ T cells sorted from blood. The receptors derive from a woman aged 18-30 years in good health.

This chain links TRBV5-5 with TRBJ2-7; perhaps TRBD1 as D (5 bases). CDR3 size: 14 residues. Germline CDR1 reads SGHKS; CDR2 reads YYEKEE (reference sequence). Between the trimmed V and J ends, which lost 3 bases and 4 bases, there was a span of 14 bases. The CDR3 sequence: CASSYRRTFYEQYF. CDR3 nucleotide sequence: TGTGCCAGCAGCTACCGCCGGACATTTTACGAGCAGTACTTC.

V gene TRBV2 combines with J gene TRBJ2-1; TRBD2 might be the D (5 bases). The CDR3 runs 14 residues. V gave up 4 bases and J gave up 9 bases, with 16 bases separating them. Germline-derived CDR1 and CDR2 are SNHLY and FYNNEI. CDR3 DNA: TGTGCCAGCAGTGGCGGTTTAGCGTTAGGTGAGCAGTTCTTC. Translated: CASSGGLALGEQFF. Full variable domain (outside the CDR3, taken from reference TRBV2 and TRBJ2-1): EPEVTQTPSHQVTQMGQEVILRCVPISNHLYFYWYRQILGQKVEFLVSFYNNEISEKSEIFDDQFSVERPDGSNFTLKIRSTKLEDSAMYFCASSGGLALGEQFFGPGTRLTVL.

This rearrangement joins TRBV29-1 to TRBJ2-1; 11 nucleotides match TRBD1. This CDR3 has 14 residues. From germline, CDR1 is SQVTM and CDR2 ANQGSEA. The V gene end was trimmed by 7 bases and the J gene end by 5 bases; junction bases not matched to a gene: 7. CDR3 nucleotides: TGCAGCGCCCGGACAGGGGGCTCACACAATGAGCAGTTCTTC. Translation: CSARTGGSHNEQFF.

This clonotype appeared a single time. This chain joins TRBV5-1 and TRBJ2-1; 7 bases match TRBD1. This CDR3 contains 12 residues. Germline CDR1 is SGHRS and CDR2 is YFSETQ. Germline trimming cut 5 bases from V and 4 bases from J; bases unmatched to any gene: 0. The CDR3 DNA follows: TGCGCCAGCAGACAGGGGTACAATGAGCAGTTCTTC. It specifies CASRQGYNEQFF.

The rearrangement uses TRBV20-1 and TRBJ2-3; 10 bases fit TRBD2. Germline V lookup: CDR1 DFQATT, CDR2 SNEGSKA (reference sequence). There are 16 residues in the CDR3. J lost 4 bases, V lost 3 bases, and 10 bases had no gene match. CDR3 sequence (DNA): TGCAGTGCTAGGGTCCTAGCGGGGGCCTTACCAGATACGCAGTATTTT. Its protein product is CSARVLAGALPDTQYF.

Comments on this clonotype: One base away lies a much larger clone, so this may be a sequencing read error. CDR3 bases: TGTGCCAGCAGCCCAGGGGCAGCTCTTTCCTACGAGCAGTACTTC. Translated: CASSPGAALSYEQYF. This rearrangement joins TRBV7-9 to TRBJ2-7; maybe TRBD1 (6 bases). CDR1 and CDR2 (germline): SEHNR, FQNEAQ (reference sequence). V shed 5 bases and J shed 1 base, with 15 bases lying between them. The CDR3 length is 15 residues.

This clonotype showed up just a few times. The CDR3 sequence: CSASLGRSSYEQYF. CDR3 in DNA: TGCAGTGCATCACTAGGTCGAAGCTCCTACGAGCAGTACTTC. V and J are TRBV20-1 and TRBJ2-7; D perhaps matches TRBD2 (5 bases). CDR3 size: 14 residues. Germline CDR1 DFQATT, CDR2 SNEGSKA (reference sequence). V lost 6 bases to trimming and J lost 0 bases, with 15 bases between them.

This clonotype was counted between two and nine times. The chain uses TRBV12-3 or TRBV12-4 and TRBJ1-2; no definite D call. V dropped 5 bases and J dropped 8 bases, with 12 bases sitting between them. CDR3 length equals 12 residues. The CDR3 coding sequence is TGTGCCAGCAGTCTGGCCATTGGAGGCTACACCTTC. It yields the protein CASSLAIGGYTF.

This clonotype was picked up a small number of times. No DNA is shown, since the ends of the CDR3 on it are uncertain; the CDR3 is the one TCRdb lists. The chain couples TRBV9 to TRBJ2-7; the table's D call of TRBD2 was not tested on the DNA. The CDR3 sequence runs 13 residues, both termini included. The germline gives CDR1 SGDLS, CDR2 YYNGEE. The CDR3 loop reads CARLSGRENEQYF.

The chain carries TRBV12-3 or TRBV12-4 and TRBJ2-7; TRBD1 matches 7 bases. After removal of 3 bases from V and 2 bases from J, the junction contained 7 bases not matched to a gene. The CDR3 covers 15 residues. CDR3 residues: CASSFGTGAAYEQYF. Written as DNA, the CDR3 is TGTGCCAGCAGTTTCGGAACAGGGGCGGCCTACGAGCAGTACTTC.

This chain joins TRBV18 and TRBJ1-3; D gene ambiguous. The CDR3 has 15 amino acids. The germline CDR1 and CDR2 sequences are KGHSH and LQKENI. V gave up 1 base and J gave up 3 bases, with 10 bases separating them. CDR3 bases: TGTGCCAGCTCACCACGTGCAGCTCTTGGAAACACCATATATTTT. Translation gives CASSPRAALGNTIYF. Supplemented by reference TRBV18 and TRBJ1-3, the full variable domain reads NAGVMQNPRHLVRRRGQEARLRCSPMKGHSHVYWYRQLPEEGLKFMVYLQKENIIDESGMPKERFSAEFPKEGPSILRIQQVVRGDSAAYFCASSPRAALGNTIYFGEGSWLTVV.

The table lists this clonotype with many counts. V usage is TRBV27 and J usage is TRBJ1-6; D may be TRBD1 (6 bases). CDR1 is MNHEY, CDR2 SMNVEV, per germline (reference sequence). The CDR3 is 14 amino acids. V shed 7 bases and J shed 10 bases, with 17 bases lying between them. The DNA for the CDR3 is TGTGCCAGCACCATTACAGCAGGGGACTCACCCCTCCACTTT. It specifies CASTITAGDSPLHF.

The chain recombines TRBV7-6 with TRBJ1-1; D is unresolved. CDR1 is SGHVS, CDR2 FNYEAQ, per germline. Trimming took off 1 base at V and 0 bases at J, with 6 bases between the two ends. The CDR3 consists of 14 residues. In nucleotides, the CDR3 is TGTGCCAGCAGCTTAGAGGGAATGAACACTGAAGCTTTCTTT. Protein: CASSLEGMNTEAFF.

The table lists this clonotype with a few counts. The chain employs TRBV6-1 and TRBJ2-1, with 8 bases aligning to TRBD1. The CDR3 is 15 amino acids. Germline CDR1 MNHNS, CDR2 SASEGT. The J segment lost 6 bases and the V segment lost 2 bases, leaving 6 bases of the junction unmatched. In DNA, the CDR3 is TGTGCCAGCAGTGAACAGGGGGCGTTCGGCAATGAGCAGTTCTTC. Translation gives CASSEQGAFGNEQFF.

The V and J genes are TRBV6-4 and TRBJ1-5; the D is unclear. With 2 bases removed from V and 0 bases from J, the gap between germline ends came to 8 bases. Germline lookup yields CDR1 MRHNA and CDR2 SNTAGT. The CDR3 has 15 residues. The CDR3 spells CASSDHGYSNQPQHF. The CDR3 nucleotides are TGTGCCAGCAGTGACCACGGTTATAGCAATCAGCCCCAGCATTTT.

There are a few counts of this clonotype. The V call is TRBV27, the J call TRBJ1-1; unclear D gene. Trimming left V 4 bases short and J 1 base short, with 7 bases between. CDR1 is MNHEY and CDR2 is SMNVEV in the germline V gene (reference sequence). CDR3 size: 13 residues. This CDR3 reads CASSSYRNTEAFF. CDR3 DNA sequence: TGTGCCAGCAGTTCTTACAGGAACACTGAAGCTTTCTTT.

The rearrangement uses TRBV6-5 and TRBJ1-2, with D unresolved. The CDR3 sequence is 15 residues long. CDR1 MNHEY and CDR2 SVGAGI come from the germline V gene. Trimming shortened V by 7 bases and J by 3 bases, and 18 bases separated the two germline ends. In DNA form, the CDR3 reads TGTGCCAGCAAGTCTCTCGACACCTACTACTATGGCTACACCTTC. Translated: CASKSLDTYYYGYTF.

This clonotype was counted many times. The V gene is TRBV20-1, the J gene TRBJ1-2; the D is unclear. Germline-derived CDR1 and CDR2 are DFQATT and SNEGSKA (reference sequence). This CDR3 comprises 13 residues. Trimming stripped 5 bases from V and 0 bases from J, with 10 bases between. CDR3 region: CSASHGSNYGYTF. For the CDR3, the DNA is TGCAGTGCTTCGCACGGTTCTAACTATGGCTACACCTTC.

This rearrangement joins TRBV2 to TRBJ1-5; 8 positions agree with TRBD1. The CDR3 spans 17 residues. J lost 0 bases, V lost 6 bases, and 10 bases had no gene match. Germline assignment: CDR1 SNHLY and CDR2 FYNNEI. CDR3 sequence reads: CASSKRQGRDSNQPQHF. The CDR3 nucleotides read TGTGCCAGCAGCAAGAGACAGGGGCGAGATAGCAATCAGCCCCAGCATTTT.

The chain has TRBV20-1 and TRBJ1-5, with 8 bases identical to TRBD1. Germline CDR1 is DFQATT and CDR2 is SNEGSKA (reference sequence). The V segment lost 4 bases and the J segment 6 bases; nucleotides outside the gene matches: 8. There are 14 residues in the CDR3. The CDR3 loop reads CSAIQGGFGQPQHF. CDR3 bases: TGCAGTGCTATACAGGGGGGTTTTGGTCAGCCCCAGCATTTT.

The chain employs TRBV6-1 and TRBJ2-5, with no clear D. This CDR3 is built from 13 residues. In germline, CDR1 is MNHNS, CDR2 SASEGT. V was pared by 7 bases and J by 3 bases, with 12 bases between. CDR3 nucleotide sequence: TGTGCCAGCAAGCGAAGCGAAAAAGAGACCCAGTACTTC. Protein product: CASKRSEKETQYF.